The sample holds a few counts of the clone carrying this TCR beta chain. Germline trimming cut 3 bases from V and 3 bases from J; bases unmatched to any gene: 2. The CDR3 is 16 amino acids. CDR1 SGHAT and CDR2 FQNNGV come from the germline V gene. Only in-frame clones appear in the TCRdb table, and some are missing; sequencing was by immunoSEQ multiplex PCR. In the table there are 100,000 to 150,000 clones, 84% of which are singletons. The sample comes from a study of blood T cell repertoires in COVID-19. Study information: Nucleic acid was either cDNA or gDNA, and it came from T cells, B-cell-depleted T cells, or PBMCs.

The sequenced sample was peripheral blood. This TCR came from a woman between 25 and 40 years old who had recovered from COVID-19. The chain carries TRBV11-2 and TRBJ2-2; TRBD2 matches 12 bases. The CDR3 DNA is TGTGCCAGCAGCTTTGGACTAGCGGGATACACCGGGGAGCTGTTTTTT. Encoded protein: CASSFGLAGYTGELFF. The whole variable domain, filled in from reference TRBV11-2 and TRBJ2-2, reads EAGVAQSPRYKIIEKRQSVAFWCNPISGHATLYWYQQILGQGPKLLIQFQNNGVVDDSQLPKDRFSAERLKGVDSTLKIQPAKLEDSAVYLCASSFGLAGYTGELFFGEGSRLTVL.